The sequence of this TCR beta chain was determined in a study of blood T cell repertoires in COVID-19. Study context: Nucleic acid was either cDNA or gDNA, and it came from T cells, B-cell-depleted T cells, or PBMCs.

Per the original methods: Reference gene primers were amplified, and this amplification served to estimate nucleated cell counts. The method was immunoSEQ multiplex PCR; TCRdb's version includes in-frame clones alone and lacks a portion of them. Clone size and V and J calls were adopted from that table, with D and trimming inferred from the DNA. The table records 95,000 to 100,000 clones, around 87% of them present only once. This CDR3 region has 16 residues. Trimming pared 7 bases from V and 1 base from J, leaving 20 bases between. The germline CDR1 and CDR2 sequences are MDHEN and SYDVKM. The chain couples TRBV28 to TRBJ2-7; D might be TRBD2 (6 bases). This receptor was taken from a woman in her 30s with acute or convalescent COVID-19. The sample taken for sequencing was peripheral blood. CDR3 residues: CASTKGVEGASYEQYF. In DNA form, the CDR3 reads TGTGCCAGCACCAAGGGAGTGGAGGGAGCATCCTACGAGCAGTACTTC. Combining the CDR3 with reference TRBV28 and TRBJ2-7 gives the whole variable domain DVKVTQSSRYLVKRTGEKVFLECVQDMDHENMFWYRQDPGLGLRLIYFSYDVKMKEKGDIPEGYSVSREKKERFSLILESASTNQTSMYLCASTKGVEGASYEQYFGPGTRLTVT.